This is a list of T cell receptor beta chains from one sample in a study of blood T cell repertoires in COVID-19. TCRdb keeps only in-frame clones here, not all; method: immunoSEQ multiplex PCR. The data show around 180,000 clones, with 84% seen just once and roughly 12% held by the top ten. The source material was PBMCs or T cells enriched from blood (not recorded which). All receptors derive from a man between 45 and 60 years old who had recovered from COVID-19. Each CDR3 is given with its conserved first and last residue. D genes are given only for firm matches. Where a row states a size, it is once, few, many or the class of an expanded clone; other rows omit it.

CASSSSGGSQTQYF TGTGCCAGCAGTTCCTCGGGGGGCTCACAGACCCAGTACTTC once 14 TRBJ2-5 TRBV28 -
CASSTSSGRGYEQYF TGTGCCAGTAGTACGTCTAGCGGGAGGGGCTACGAGCAGTACTTC - 15 TRBJ2-7 TRBV19 TRBD2
CASSRLTGKETQYF TGCGCCAGCAGCCGGTTGACAGGGAAAGAGACCCAGTACTTC - 14 TRBJ2-5 TRBV4-1 TRBD1
CAWIPRGSTEAFF TGTGCCTGGATTCCCCGAGGGAGCACTGAAGCTTTCTTT - 13 TRBJ1-1 TRBV30 -
CSASPGQGNLAGGLEQYF TGCAGTGCTAGTCCAGGACAGGGGAACTTAGCGGGGGGGCTCGAGCAGTACTTC - 18 TRBJ2-7 TRBV20-1 TRBD2
CATSRGSVRGNTEAFF TGTGCCACCAGCAGAGGGTCAGTCCGTGGGAACACTGAAGCTTTCTTT - 16 TRBJ1-1 TRBV15 -
CASSGRGYYNEQFF TGTGCCAGCAGCGGCCGGGGATATTACAATGAGCAGTTCTTC - 14 TRBJ2-1 TRBV7-8 -
CASSRQGSNEKLFF TGTGCCAGTAGTAGACAGGGATCTAATGAAAAACTGTTTTTT - 14 TRBJ1-4 TRBV19 TRBD1
CASRTGNWAPLHF TGTGCCAGCAGAACAGGGAATTGGGCACCCCTCCACTTT - 13 TRBJ1-6 TRBV12-3/TRBV12-4 -
CASSVAGGMETQYF TGTGCCAGCAGCGTAGCTGGAGGGATGGAGACCCAGTACTTC - 14 TRBJ2-5 TRBV9 -
CASRTGGADNSPLHF TGTGCCAGCAGAACCGGGGGGGCCGATAATTCACCCCTCCACTTT - 15 TRBJ1-6 TRBV6-5 -
CASSYTPQGDLETQYF TGTGCCAGCAGTTACACGCCCCAGGGGGATCTAGAGACCCAGTACTTC - 16 TRBJ2-5 TRBV6-2/TRBV6-3 TRBD1
CASSRRGRRETQYF TGTGCCAGCAGCAGAAGGGGGCGGCGGGAGACCCAGTACTTC - 14 TRBJ2-5 TRBV7-3 TRBD1
CASSLGTRQYF TGCGCCAGCAGCCTCGGGACTAGGCAGTATTTT - 11 TRBJ2-3 TRBV4-1 TRBD2
CSVAQGTEAFF TGCAGCGTTGCCCAGGGGACTGAAGCTTTCTTT few 11 TRBJ1-1 TRBV29-1 -
CASSPYSGIIGEQYF TGTGCCAGCAGCCCCTATTCCGGGATTATCGGAGAGCAGTACTTC - 15 TRBJ2-7 TRBV5-6 -
CASSSIDSLNEKLFF TGTGCCAGCAGTTCCATCGACAGCCTTAATGAAAAACTGTTTTTT - 15 TRBJ1-4 TRBV27 -
CASSSRGGRVNQPQHF TGTGCCAGCAGTTCGCGGGGAGGGAGGGTTAATCAGCCCCAGCATTTT - 16 TRBJ1-5 TRBV28 -
CASSQRTSGGYNEQFF TGTGCCAGCAGCCAAAGGACTAGCGGGGGGTACAATGAGCAGTTCTTC - 16 TRBJ2-1 TRBV4-2 TRBD2
CASIPGVGQPQHF TGTGCCAGCATCCCGGGGGTGGGGCAGCCCCAGCATTTT - 13 TRBJ1-5 TRBV2 -
CAWSNSTPSTEAFF TGTGCCTGGAGTAACAGCACTCCTTCCACTGAAGCTTTCTTT - 14 TRBJ1-1 TRBV30 -
CATLGNTIYF TGTGCCACCCTCGGAAACACCATATATTTT - 10 TRBJ1-3 TRBV28 -
CASSRQGGETQYF TGTGCCAGCAGCCGACAGGGGGGAGAGACCCAGTACTTC - 13 TRBJ2-5 TRBV7-8 TRBD1
CASSARISGGVMIADTQYF TGTGCCAGCAGCGCCCGCATCTCCGGGGGTGTAATGATTGCAGATACGCAGTATTTT - 19 TRBJ2-3 TRBV7-9 -
CASSGQGNQPQHF TGCGCCAGCAGTGGGCAGGGGAATCAGCCCCAGCATTTT - 13 TRBJ1-5 TRBV10-2 -
CSASVQVGSQPQHF TGCAGTGCTAGTGTTCAGGTCGGGAGTCAGCCCCAGCATTTT - 14 TRBJ1-5 TRBV20-1 -
CASSSFSGGAGNEQFF TGTGCCAGCAGCTCCTTTAGCGGGGGGGCCGGAAATGAGCAGTTCTTC - 16 TRBJ2-1 TRBV6-2/TRBV6-3 TRBD2
CAWSPRGGYTF TGTGCCTGGAGTCCGCGAGGAGGCTACACCTTC - 11 TRBJ1-2 TRBV30 -
CASSAGQGANGYTF TGTGCCAGCAGCGCCGGACAGGGGGCGAATGGCTACACCTTC - 14 TRBJ1-2 TRBV7-9 TRBD1
CASSRQGQGASETQYF TGCGCCAGCAGCCGGCAGGGACAGGGGGCCTCGGAGACCCAGTACTTC - 16 TRBJ2-5 TRBV4-3 TRBD1
CASSRERTGGTGELFF TGTGCCAGCTCACGTGAAAGGACAGGGGGGACCGGGGAGCTGTTTTTT - 16 TRBJ2-2 TRBV18 TRBD1
CASSLTSGSYNEQFF TGTGCCAGCAGCTTGACTAGCGGATCCTACAATGAGCAGTTCTTC few 15 TRBJ2-1 TRBV5-4 TRBD2
CASSQLPGEDYGYTF TGCGCCAGCAGCCAACTCCCGGGGGAGGACTATGGCTACACCTTC - 15 TRBJ1-2 TRBV4-1 -
CASSLRGTYGYTF TGTGCCAGCAGCTTACGGGGAACCTACGGCTACACCTTC - 13 TRBJ1-2 TRBV7-9 -
CASSPAGTTEQYF TGTGCCAGCAGCCCAGCCGGGACTACCGAGCAGTACTTC few 13 TRBJ2-7 TRBV7-3 TRBD2
CASSVGQAPHEQYF TGTGCCAGCAGCGTGGGACAGGCCCCTCACGAGCAGTACTTC - 14 TRBJ2-7 TRBV9 TRBD1
CASSYSSGAYGYTF TGTGCCAGCAGTTACTCGTCTGGGGCCTATGGCTACACCTTC - 14 TRBJ1-2 TRBV6-5 -
CASKGKMDTEAFF TGTGCCAGCAAGGGGAAGATGGACACTGAAGCTTTCTTT - 13 TRBJ1-1 TRBV9 -
CASSPSLAELYEQYF TGTGCCAGCTCACCATCACTAGCGGAATTATACGAGCAGTACTTC - 15 TRBJ2-7 TRBV18 TRBD2
CAWRTLATGANTEAFF TGTGCCTGGAGGACACTAGCGACTGGGGCGAACACTGAAGCTTTCTTT - 16 TRBJ1-1 TRBV30 -
CATSRWRGVTYNEQFF TGTGCCACCAGCAGATGGCGGGGGGTCACCTACAATGAGCAGTTCTTC - 16 TRBJ2-1 TRBV15 TRBD2
CASSRSTSGGYEQYF TGTGCCAGCAGCAGGTCCACTAGCGGGGGCTACGAGCAGTACTTC - 15 TRBJ2-7 TRBV5-5 TRBD2
CASSTRDATNEKLFF TGTGCCAGTAGTACTCGAGATGCAACTAATGAAAAACTGTTTTTT once 15 TRBJ1-4 TRBV19 -
CSVGIPEGYGYTF TGCAGCGTCGGGATCCCGGAGGGCTATGGCTACACCTTC few 13 TRBJ1-2 TRBV29-1 -